Below are 32 T cell receptor beta chains sequenced from a single sample in a study of blood T cell repertoires in COVID-19. Assay: immunoSEQ multiplex PCR; the TCRdb copy retains only in-frame clones and omits some. The profile shows 100,000 to 150,000 clones, 75% to 90% of them singletons. The sequenced material came from peripheral blood. These TCRs come from a man in his fifties or sixties with active COVID-19.

The chain joins TRBV3-1 (or the pseudogene TRBV3-2) to TRBJ1-2; 8 nucleotides agree with TRBD1. J gave up 4 bases and V 3 bases, and 13 bases lay outside the gene matches. Looked up from germline, CDR1 is LGHDT and CDR2 is YNNKEL (reference sequence). The CDR3 loop spans 17 amino acids. CDR3 DNA sequence: TGTGCCAGCAGCCACGGTTCCGGGACAGGAGGCCCCTATGGCTACACCTTC. Encoded protein: CASSHGSGTGGPYGYTF.

V is TRBV5-4 and J is TRBJ2-7, with 7 positions matching TRBD1. The junction had 7 bases not matched to a gene; V was cut back by 4 bases and J by 6 bases. Germline V gives CDR1 SGHNT, CDR2 YYREEE (reference sequence). The CDR3 runs 13 residues. CDR3 residues: CASSPDRLGEQYF. The CDR3, as DNA: TGTGCCAGCAGCCCGGACAGGCTCGGCGAGCAGTACTTC.

The chain links TRBV27 to TRBJ1-3; 8 positions agree with TRBD1. CDR1 and CDR2 (germline): MNHEY, SMNVEV (reference sequence). V lost 6 bases, J lost 0 bases, and 4 bases stayed unmatched. This CDR3 is built from 15 residues. Written as DNA, the CDR3 is TGTGCCAGCAGAAAAACAGGGGGCTCTGGAAACACCATATATTTT. It is translated as CASRKTGGSGNTIYF.

The chain uses TRBV4-1 and TRBJ2-1; 10 bases map to TRBD2. In germline, CDR1 is MGHRA, CDR2 YSYEKL. The CDR3 contains 15 residues. V lost 0 bases, J lost 4 bases, and 0 bases stayed unmatched. The CDR3 spells CASSQEGLAYNEQFF. CDR3 bases: TGCGCCAGCAGCCAAGAGGGACTAGCGTACAATGAGCAGTTCTTC.

The V call is TRBV7-2, the J call TRBJ2-7; D might be TRBD2 (5 bases). Germline V lookup: CDR1 SGHTA, CDR2 FQGNSA. CDR3 length: 12 residues. V lost 1 base and J lost 9, with 10 bases in between. The CDR3: CASSLGGGGQYF. The DNA for the CDR3 is TGTGCCAGCAGCTTAGGAGGAGGCGGGCAGTACTTC.

This sequence joins TRBV10-3 and TRBJ2-1; D is uncertain. In germline, CDR1 is ENHRY, CDR2 SYGVKD. The CDR3 runs 13 residues. V lost 4 bases to trimming and J lost 7 bases, with 11 bases between them. In DNA form, the CDR3 reads TGTGCCATCAGTGCGGTCGGAGTAAATGAGCAGTTCTTC. The encoded protein is CAISAVGVNEQFF.

The chain has TRBV10-3 and TRBJ2-5; weak D call: TRBD2 (6 bases). The germline V gene encodes CDR1 ENHRY and CDR2 SYGVKD. The CDR3 loop spans 14 amino acids. V was pared by 3 bases and J by 3 bases, with 11 bases between. The CDR3: CAISDGGSKETQYF. The CDR3 DNA reads as TGTGCCATCAGTGACGGAGGGAGTAAAGAGACCCAGTACTTC.

The chain joins TRBV11-2 to TRBJ1-2; D is perhaps TRBD1 (5 bases). V lost 3 bases to trimming and J lost 6 bases, with 17 bases between them. This CDR3 has 15 residues. CDR1 is SGHAT, CDR2 FQNNGV, per germline. Here the CDR3 DNA reads TGTGCCAGCAGCTTCTCTCAAGGGGTGGGGAATGGCTACACCTTC. This gives the protein CASSFSQGVGNGYTF.

The chain has TRBV4-2 and TRBJ2-1; 10 nucleotides agree with TRBD2. Germline values: CDR1 LGHNA, CDR2 YNFKEQ. After removal of 0 bases from V and 2 bases from J, the junction contained 4 bases not matched to a gene. This CDR3 region has 17 residues. CDR3 nucleotides: TGTGCCAGCAGCCAAGATATAGCGGGGGGACCCTACAATGAGCAGTTCTTC. This codes for CASSQDIAGGPYNEQFF.

This clone came up a few times. J is TRBJ1-1 and V is TRBV7-9; 7 bases are a match to TRBD1. V was pared by 1 base and J by 9 bases, with 17 bases of the junction left unmatched. Germline values: CDR1 SEHNR, CDR2 FQNEAQ (reference sequence). The CDR3 is 17 residues long. For the CDR3, the DNA is TGTGCCAGCAGCTTAGACCTCCCTCCGAGTAGAGGGGGCCAAGCTTTCTTT. The encoded protein is CASSLDLPPSRGGQAFF.

This rearrangement joins TRBV7-9 to TRBJ1-1, with D maybe TRBD1 (5 bases). CDR1 and CDR2 from the germline V gene are SEHNR and FQNEAQ (reference sequence). The CDR3 loop spans 16 amino acids. V lost 3 bases to trimming and J lost 5 bases, with 19 bases between them. The CDR3 loop reads CASSFGKDLGGTEAFF. The CDR3 nucleotides are TGTGCCAGCAGCTTCGGTAAAGATCTCGGGGGAACTGAAGCTTTCTTT.

Only one count was recorded for this clone. The chain employs TRBV2 and TRBJ1-5; D gene uncertain. CDR1 is SNHLY and CDR2 is FYNNEI in the germline V gene. The CDR3 length is 15 residues. V lost 5 bases, J lost 8 bases, and 19 bases lay in between. The CDR3 DNA is TGTGCCAGCAGTTCCACAACACATCCGAGGGAGCCCCAGCATTTT. This gives the protein CASSSTTHPREPQHF.

V usage is TRBV5-4 and J usage is TRBJ1-1, with D tentatively TRBD1 (5 bases). The CDR3 runs to 15 residues. Germline V gene data show CDR1 as SGHNT and CDR2 as YYREEE (reference sequence). Trimming shortened V by 5 bases and J by 5 bases, and 19 bases separated the two germline ends. The chain's CDR3 is CASRTGGAGRTEAFF. The CDR3 region has the DNA TGTGCCAGCAGAACCGGGGGTGCGGGGCGTACTGAAGCTTTCTTT.

The V call is TRBV3-1 (or the pseudogene TRBV3-2), the J call TRBJ2-3; 9 positions match TRBD2. Germline V gene sequence: CDR1 LGHDT, CDR2 YNNKEL (reference sequence). The V segment lost 3 bases and the J segment 2 bases; nucleotides outside the gene matches: 6. The CDR3 is made up of 16 amino acids. The CDR3 DNA reads as TGTGCCAGCAGCCAGCGGGGGGGGGTACTCACAGATACGCAGTATTTT. Translated: CASSQRGGVLTDTQYF.

This CDR3 is CASSYVGTANTEAFF. CDR3 in DNA: TGTGCCAGCAGTTATGTCGGGACAGCTAACACTGAAGCTTTCTTT. The gene calls are TRBV6-5 and TRBJ1-1; 7 nucleotides match TRBD1. Germline V gene sequence: CDR1 MNHEY, CDR2 SVGAGI. CDR3 size: 15 residues. The ends lost 3 bases at V and 2 bases at J; junction bases unmatched: 6.

The rearrangement joins TRBV18 to TRBJ2-7; D possibly corresponds to TRBD1 (5 bases). Per germline, CDR1 KGHSH and CDR2 LQKENI. This CDR3 has 15 amino acids. V was cut by 3 bases and J by 3 bases, with 15 bases left in between. CDR3: CASSPSQGLFYEQYF. The CDR3 DNA is TGTGCCAGCTCACCTTCGCAGGGCCTTTTCTACGAGCAGTACTTC.

This clone was detected a few times. The CDR3 region is CASSSPLGTSGGDNEQFF. For the CDR3, the DNA is TGTGCCAGCAGTTCACCCCTGGGGACTAGCGGGGGGGACAATGAGCAGTTCTTC. This sequence joins TRBV6-2 or TRBV6-3 and TRBJ2-1, with 16 bases that match TRBD2. The V gene's germline CDR1 is MNHEY and CDR2 SVGEGT. CDR3 length: 18 amino acids. V lost 4 bases, J lost 5 bases, and 8 bases stayed unmatched.

The gene calls are TRBV5-1 and TRBJ1-2, with D perhaps TRBD1 (5 bases). V lost 3 bases to trimming and J lost 7 bases, with 10 bases between them. The germline CDR1 and CDR2 sequences are SGHRS and YFSETQ. This CDR3 comprises 12 residues. Written as DNA, the CDR3 is TGCGCCAGCAGCTCCCAGGGATCTGGCTACACCTTC. It specifies CASSSQGSGYTF.

The chain carries TRBV12-3 or TRBV12-4 and TRBJ1-1; perhaps TRBD1 as D (5 bases). Trimming cost V 2 bases and J 4 bases, with 8 bases left between them. CDR3 length: 13 residues. This CDR3 reads CASSLWGGTEAFF. CDR3 in DNA: TGTGCCAGCAGTTTATGGGGGGGCACTGAAGCTTTCTTT.

The chain combines TRBV7-9 with TRBJ1-5, with D tentatively TRBD1 (6 bases). The germline V and J ends were trimmed by 3 bases and 7 bases, with 13 bases remaining between them. There are 14 residues in the CDR3. Germline assignment: CDR1 SEHNR and CDR2 FQNEAQ (reference sequence). The DNA of the CDR3 is TGTGCCAGCAGCTTGAAAGGGGGGGACCAGCCCCAGCATTTT. It codes for CASSLKGGDQPQHF.

The chain is built from TRBV19 and TRBJ1-3; D gene unclear. Trimming removed 3 bases from V and 2 bases from J, with 14 bases in between. The CDR3 covers 16 residues. Germline V gene data show CDR1 as LNHDA and CDR2 as SQIVND (reference sequence). The CDR3 nucleotides are TGTGCCAGTAGTATTCGGCCAAACTATGCTGGAAACACCATATATTTT. This encodes CASSIRPNYAGNTIYF.

This chain joins TRBV6-1 and TRBJ2-7, with 7 nucleotides matching TRBD1. This CDR3 has 15 residues. Unmatched junction bases numbered 6, after V lost 2 bases and J lost 2 bases. Per germline, CDR1 MNHNS and CDR2 SASEGT. This CDR3 is CASSEFARGTYEQYF. The CDR3, as DNA: TGTGCCAGCAGTGAATTTGCCAGGGGGACCTACGAGCAGTACTTC.

V and J are TRBV5-4 and TRBJ1-1; D gene ambiguous. V gave up 4 bases and J gave up 8 bases, with 18 bases separating them. Germline V gives CDR1 SGHNT, CDR2 YYREEE (reference sequence). The CDR3 has 14 amino acids. CDR3 bases: TGTGCCAGCAGCCTGGAGGGAGGGATTAAGGAAGCTTTCTTT. It encodes CASSLEGGIKEAFF.

The chain employs TRBV19 and TRBJ1-3, with 8 bases matching TRBD1. The CDR3 sequence is 15 residues long. Germline assignment: CDR1 LNHDA and CDR2 SQIVND (reference sequence). The ends lost 4 bases at V and 7 bases at J; junction bases unmatched: 9. CDR3 in amino acids: CASSTGTGGRNTIYF. Here the CDR3 DNA reads TGTGCCAGTAGTACCGGGACAGGCGGGCGGAACACCATATATTTT.

The rearrangement links TRBV5-8 to TRBJ1-1, with TRBD1 matching over 11 bases. This CDR3 spans 15 amino acids. Unmatched junction bases numbered 5, after V lost 1 base and J lost 6 bases. CDR1 SGHTS and CDR2 YDEGEE come from the germline V gene. Here the CDR3 DNA reads TGTGCCAGCAGCTTGTTCGGGACAGGGGGGGCTGAAGCTTTCTTT. It codes for CASSLFGTGGAEAFF.

J is TRBJ1-2 and V is TRBV28; maybe TRBD1 (6 bases). The CDR3 covers 12 residues. CDR1 MDHEN and CDR2 SYDVKM come from the germline V gene. The V and J ends lost 8 bases and 5 bases respectively, with 12 bases between them. CDR3 coding DNA: TGTGCCAGCGGCCGACAGGAGTATGGCTACACCTTC. This codes for CASGRQEYGYTF.

The chain carries TRBV4-2 and TRBJ2-7, with D perhaps matching TRBD2 (6 bases). This CDR3 is 17 amino acids long. Trimming removed 0 bases from V and 0 bases from J, with 15 bases in between. Germline CDR1 and CDR2: LGHNA and YNFKEQ. CDR3 DNA sequence: TGTGCCAGCAGCCAAGAGACGGCGGGACCCTACTCCTACGAGCAGTACTTC. It yields the protein CASSQETAGPYSYEQYF.

The chain uses TRBV27 and TRBJ2-7, with 7 bases that match TRBD1. This CDR3 spans 16 amino acids. The V gene end was trimmed by 4 bases and the J gene end by 2 bases; junction bases not matched to a gene: 11. Looked up from germline, CDR1 is MNHEY and CDR2 is SMNVEV (reference sequence). In nucleotides, the CDR3 is TGTGCCAGCAGTTCCTTCCCGGGACAGAGTACCTACGAGCAGTACTTC. It specifies CASSSFPGQSTYEQYF.

This chain joins TRBV13 and TRBJ2-1; 7 nucleotides agree with TRBD1. Germline loops: CDR1 PRHDT, CDR2 FYEKMQ (reference sequence). V gave up 2 bases and J gave up 6 bases; unmatched junction bases: 16. The CDR3 runs to 18 residues. The CDR3 is CASSLLALTGDPSNEQFF. CDR3 DNA: TGTGCCAGCAGCTTACTTGCTCTTACAGGGGATCCCTCCAATGAGCAGTTCTTC.

CDR3 nucleotide sequence: TGTGCCAGCAGCAAAACCCCCCGACTGTACAATGAGCAGTTCTTC. Its translation is CASSKTPRLYNEQFF. V usage is TRBV21-1 and J usage is TRBJ2-1; the table's D call, TRBD2, was not checked against the DNA. TRBV21-1 is described as a pseudogene. The CDR3 runs to 15 residues.

The chain joins TRBV6-6 to TRBJ2-7; TRBD2 is a possible D gene (6 bases). The length of the CDR3 is 13 residues. Germline V gives CDR1 MNHNY, CDR2 SVGAGI (reference sequence). With 1 base removed from V and 3 bases from J, the gap between germline ends came to 7 bases. The CDR3: CASSYLGGYEQYF. The CDR3 DNA is TGTGCCAGCAGTTACTTGGGGGGCTACGAGCAGTACTTC.

This clone has only one observation. J is TRBJ2-3 and V is TRBV6-4; TRBD2 matches 11 bases. CDR3 length equals 16 residues. Germline trimming cut 5 bases from V and 6 bases from J; bases unmatched to any gene: 10. Per germline, CDR1 MRHNA and CDR2 SNTAGT. This CDR3 is CASSNFIAGGPDTQYF. DNA of the CDR3: TGTGCCAGCAGTAACTTCATAGCGGGGGGGCCGGATACGCAGTATTTT.